Below, 9 T cell receptor beta chains from the same sample are listed, as sequenced in a study of identical twins. In TCRdb, the 5' RACE reads were re-called with MiXCR into one record per CDR3 protein. Counted here are approximately 1.8 million distinct CDR3 sequences, under 35% occurring once; the ten biggest clones make up about 0.25%. Source material: cord blood. The receptors stem from a newborn girl in good health.

This clonotype was seen more than once but under ten times. The chain joins TRBV21-1 to TRBJ2-7. TRBV21-1 is marked as a pseudogene. The length of the CDR3 is 14 residues. DNA of the CDR3: TGTGCCAGCAGCAGGGATACCGTAAACGGCGAGCAGTACTTC. Amino acids: CASSRDTVNGEQYF.

The chain carries TRBV5-5 and TRBJ2-5; 14 bases map to TRBD2. From germline, CDR1 is SGHKS and CDR2 YYEKEE (reference sequence). The ends lost 5 bases at V and 5 bases at J; junction bases unmatched: 8. The CDR3 sequence is 16 residues long. CDR3 residues: CASRLTSGGAGETQYF. CDR3 nucleotide sequence: TGTGCCAGCAGGTTGACTAGCGGGGGGGCCGGGGAGACCCAGTACTTC.

The chain uses TRBV20-1 and TRBJ2-5; D perhaps matches TRBD1 (6 bases). Trimming shortened V by 3 bases and J by 5 bases, and 22 bases separated the two germline ends. The CDR3 has 16 amino acids. The V gene's germline CDR1 is DFQATT and CDR2 SNEGSKA (reference sequence). Written as DNA, the CDR3 is TGCAGTGCTAGGACTATCGGGACATCGCCTGGGGAGACCCAGTACTTC. Translation: CSARTIGTSPGETQYF.

This clonotype appeared many times. The gene calls are TRBV10-3 and TRBJ2-1, with D possibly matching TRBD1 (5 bases). V was pared by 11 bases and J by 0 bases, with 8 bases between. Germline assignment: CDR1 ENHRY and CDR2 SYGVKD. This CDR3 spans 12 amino acids. The DNA for the CDR3 is TGTGCCTCTGGGGCCTCCTACAATGAGCAGTTCTTC. Translation: CASGASYNEQFF.

The chain joins TRBV5-5 to TRBJ2-7, with TRBD2 identical over 12 bases. Germline V gene sequence: CDR1 SGHKS, CDR2 YYEKEE (reference sequence). This CDR3 contains 16 residues. The J segment lost 10 bases and the V segment lost 5 bases, leaving 16 bases of the junction unmatched. The CDR3 is CASSPVLAGGLSAQYF. In DNA, the CDR3 is TGTGCCAGCAGTCCCGTACTAGCGGGGGGTCTTTCGGCCCAGTACTTC.

This rearrangement joins TRBV20-1 to TRBJ1-2; TRBD1 is a possible D gene (5 bases). Germline CDR1 is DFQATT and CDR2 is SNEGSKA (reference sequence). This CDR3 has 12 residues. Trimming took 5 bases from V and 2 from J, leaving 9 bases between them. In DNA, the CDR3 is TGCAGTGCTTGGGGGGGAAACTATGGCTACACCTTC. Its translation is CSAWGGNYGYTF.

This clonotype was observed a handful of times. This chain links TRBV4-1 with TRBJ2-4, with 7 positions matching TRBD2. Unmatched junction bases numbered 1, after V lost 1 base and J lost 1 base. Germline values: CDR1 MGHRA, CDR2 YSYEKL. The CDR3 length is 15 residues. CDR3 region: CASSQVGGAKNIQYF. DNA for the CDR3: TGCGCCAGCAGCCAAGTGGGGGGGGCCAAAAACATTCAGTACTTC.

Concerning this clonotype: A much larger clone sits a single nucleotide away, making a read error possible. The chain has TRBV10-3 and TRBJ2-1; a possible D gene is TRBD2 (5 bases). CDR1 ENHRY and CDR2 SYGVKD come from the germline V gene. The ends were cut back, 2 bases at V and 13 bases at J, with 9 bases in the middle. CDR3 length: 11 amino acids. Written as DNA, the CDR3 is TGTGCCATCAGTGAGGGAGGAACCCAGTTCTTC. It translates to CAISEGGTQFF.

This clonotype was detected a few times. The rearrangement joins TRBV20-1 to TRBJ2-5; 10 nucleotides agree with TRBD2. Unmatched junction bases numbered 0, after V lost 2 bases and J lost 3 bases. Germline lookup yields CDR1 DFQATT and CDR2 SNEGSKA (reference sequence). The CDR3 consists of 13 residues. CDR3 sequence (DNA): TGCAGTGCTAGAAGCGGGAGGGAAGAGACCCAGTACTTC. It yields the protein CSARSGREETQYF.